This is a list of T cell receptor beta chains from one sample in a study of memory CD4+ T cells and cytomegalovirus serostatus. Some clones are missing from TCRdb's copy, which holds only in-frame ones; the method was immunoSEQ multiplex PCR. The sample has 50,000 or so clones; approximately 80% are singletons. Material: memory CD4+ T cells from blood. The receptors were sampled from an adult in good health and CMV-seronegative. Both conserved end residues are part of each CDR3. D genes are given only for firm matches. Not every row has a clone size; where given, it reads once, few, many or a size class.

D gene,clone size,CDR3 length,V gene,J gene,CDR3 protein,CDR3 DNA
TRBD2,few,15,TRBV6-1,TRBJ2-7,CASSIQLAGAYEQYF,TGTGCCAGCAGTATCCAACTAGCGGGAGCCTACGAGCAGTACTTC
TRBD2,.,14,TRBV25-1,TRBJ2-7,CASQRSGSFYEQYF,TGTGCCAGCCAACGGAGCGGGAGTTTTTACGAGCAGTACTTC
.,once,15,TRBV15,TRBJ2-7,CATSRDGRSSYEQYF,TGTGCCACCAGCAGAGATGGAAGGAGCTCCTACGAGCAGTACTTC
.,.,14,TRBV7-9,TRBJ1-5,CASSQNLGNQPQHF,TGTGCCAGCAGCCAGAACTTGGGAAATCAGCCCCAGCATTTT
.,.,15,TRBV18,TRBJ2-5,CASSQQRDIQETQYF,TGTGCCAGCTCCCAACAACGGGACATACAAGAGACCCAGTACTTC
TRBD1,.,17,TRBV5-1,TRBJ2-2,CASSGGQGIGGTGELFF,TGCGCCAGCAGCGGCGGACAGGGGATCGGGGGCACCGGGGAGCTGTTTTTT
.,few,18,TRBV18,TRBJ2-7,CASSPSVAAKSALYEQYF,TGTGCCAGCTCACCATCGGTTGCGGCTAAATCCGCCCTCTACGAGCAGTACTTC
.,.,13,TRBV5-1,TRBJ2-2,CASRAGQTGELFF,TGCGCCAGCAGAGCAGGACAAACCGGGGAGCTGTTTTTT
TRBD1,.,13,TRBV6-5,TRBJ1-1,CAISGQGRSEAFF,TGTGCCATCTCGGGACAGGGAAGATCTGAAGCTTTCTTT
.,.,19,TRBV21-1,TRBJ2-5,CASSKGNLQGMGGQETQYF,TGTGCCAGCAGCAAGGGAAACCTCCAGGGGATGGGAGGCCAAGAGACCCAGTACTTC
.,.,14,TRBV11-1,TRBJ2-1,CASSHPGVDGEQFF,TGTGCCAGCAGCCACCCGGGGGTTGACGGTGAGCAGTTCTTC
.,.,15,TRBV7-9,TRBJ2-3,CASSLFAGETDTQYF,TGTGCCAGCAGCTTATTCGCAGGGGAAACAGATACGCAGTATTTT
.,.,15,TRBV19,TRBJ2-1,CATLPGPPYHNEQFF,TGTGCCACCCTGCCCGGGCCCCCCTACCACAATGAGCAGTTCTTC
.,.,13,TRBV9,TRBJ2-1,CASSVGTHNEQFF,TGTGCCAGCAGCGTAGGTACCCACAATGAGCAGTTCTTC
.,.,11,TRBV20-1,TRBJ2-5,CSASAEETQYF,TGCAGTGCTAGTGCTGAGGAGACCCAGTACTTC
TRBD1,few,13,TRBV19,TRBJ1-1,CASSETGRTEAFF,TGTGCCAGTAGTGAGACAGGGAGGACTGAAGCTTTCTTT
TRBD1,.,14,TRBV2,TRBJ1-4,CASKQTGSNEKLFF,TGTGCCAGCAAACAGACAGGGTCTAATGAAAAACTGTTTTTT
.,.,15,TRBV5-1,TRBJ2-5,CASSLGIVSSETQYF,TGCGCCAGCAGCTTGGGCATCGTATCGTCGGAGACCCAGTACTTC
TRBD2,few,15,TRBV7-9,TRBJ2-1,CASSLAGRGYNEQFF,TGTGCCAGCAGCTTAGCGGGGAGGGGTTACAATGAGCAGTTCTTC
TRBD2,.,16,TRBV28,TRBJ2-2,CASSLLAGMNTGELFF,TGTGCCAGCAGTTTACTAGCGGGCATGAACACCGGGGAGCTGTTTTTT
.,.,11,TRBV20-1,TRBJ1-2,CSARLRDGYTF,TGCAGTGCTAGGCTGCGGGATGGCTACACCTTC
TRBD1,.,15,TRBV6-4,TRBJ2-7,CASKRSNYRGAEQYF,TGTGCCAGCAAAAGATCAAATTACAGGGGAGCCGAGCAGTACTTC
.,once,14,TRBV14,TRBJ2-1,CASSQDVISGQQFF,TGTGCCAGCAGCCAAGATGTAATCTCAGGACAGCAGTTCTTC
TRBD2,.,14,TRBV29-1,TRBJ2-7,CSVAAGTSGYEQYF,TGCAGCGTTGCAGCCGGGACTAGCGGATACGAGCAGTACTTC
.,.,14,TRBV28,TRBJ1-5,CASSPTSSNQPQHF,TGTGCCAGCAGCCCCACCTCTAGCAATCAGCCCCAGCATTTT
.,.,11,TRBV6-1,TRBJ2-7,CASSEHYEQYF,TGTGCCAGCAGTGAACACTACGAGCAGTACTTC